The sequence of this TCR beta chain was determined in a study of CD4 T cells in relation to SARS-CoV-2 and coronaviruses. Naive and memory CD4+ T cells were cultured with CEF, then survey-sequenced. Libraries were prepared by immunoSEQ multiplex PCR; TCRdb keeps only in-frame clonotypes and omits some of them. The sample has about 41,000 clones, approximately 81% seen once. Germline loops: CDR1 SGHRS, CDR2 YFSETQ. This CDR3 is 14 amino acids long. V was trimmed by 2 bases and J by 8 bases, leaving 16 bases between them. As for this clone: Antigen specificity is unknown.

Naive or memory CD4+ cells were cultured 1:1 with T cell-depleted PBMCs plus CEF. Sequences were obtained from naive CD4+ T cells from PBMCs, cultured in vitro. Stated subset: naive CD4+ T cells isolated by negative enrichment. The chain employs TRBV5-1 and TRBJ1-2; D not certain. The origin of this receptor is an adult with COVID-19. Here the CDR3 reads CASSLGGWPPGYTF. The DNA for the CDR3 is TGCGCCAGCAGCTTAGGCGGCTGGCCGCCCGGCTACACCTTC.